This T cell receptor (beta chain) was profiled in a study of blood T cell repertoires in COVID-19. Study at large: T cells, B-cell-depleted T cells, or PBMCs supplied cDNA or gDNA.

Followed longitudinally, the Seattle patients had been enrolled during active infection. Source study methods: Reference gene primer amplification gave estimated nucleated cell counts. Generated by immunoSEQ multiplex PCR, the TCRdb table keeps only in-frame clones and is missing some. V and J calls and clone size are copied from that table; D and trimming were computed from the DNA. This table holds about 200,000 clones, approximately 85% found once. Trimming took 7 bases from V and 6 from J; bases not matched to a gene: 8. The germline V gene encodes CDR1 SEHNR and CDR2 FQNEAQ (reference sequence). The CDR3 extends over 13 amino acids.

Sequencing used peripheral blood. The TCR sequence derives from a woman of 80 years or more with COVID-19, enrolled during active disease. The V call is TRBV7-9, the J call TRBJ1-2, with 7 bases identical to TRBD1. In DNA, the CDR3 is TGTGCCAGCAACCGGGACAGAGGAAATGGCTACACCTTC. The encoded protein is CASNRDRGNGYTF.